A single sample gave rise to the 28 T cell receptor beta chains below, sequenced in a study of early T cells in non-severe SARS-CoV-2 infection. TCRdb re-called the 5' RACE reads through MiXCR, storing one row per CDR3 protein. The sample consists of more than 70,000 distinct CDR3 sequences, 10% to 15% of them appearing once. The specimen was whole blood. The receptors here all came from an adult who was a healthcare worker with PCR-confirmed SARS-CoV-2 infection or an uninfected control (not recorded which).

As concerns this clonotype: It may be a read error: a sequence one base away is much more abundant. The conserved final phenylalanine or tryptophan is absent from the CDR3, which likely points to a read error. The chain carries TRBV19 and TRBJ1-5; no definite D call. V was clipped by 3 bases and J by 2 bases, with 14 bases between them. The CDR3 totals 16 residues. The V gene's germline CDR1 is LNHDA and CDR2 SQIVND (reference sequence). The CDR3 loop is CASSINRGTGNQPQHI. The CDR3 DNA sequence: TGTGCCAGTAGTATCAACCGAGGAACGGGCAATCAGCCCCAGCATATT.

There are many counts of this clonotype. The chain is built from TRBV11-2 and TRBJ2-7; D is perhaps TRBD1 (6 bases). The CDR3 consists of 16 residues. Germline CDR1 and CDR2: SGHAT and FQNNGV. V shed 1 base and J shed 6 bases, with 19 bases lying between them. The CDR3 is CASSLGVRTANGEQYF. Written as DNA, the CDR3 is TGTGCCAGCAGCTTAGGAGTTAGGACAGCTAACGGCGAGCAGTACTTC.

This rearrangement joins TRBV5-1 to TRBJ1-3; TRBD1 matches 8 bases. This CDR3 spans 16 amino acids. The germline V gene has CDR1 SGHRS and CDR2 YFSETQ. Trimming took 7 bases from V and 0 from J; bases not matched to a gene: 9. The CDR3 sequence: CASGQGNLLSGNTIYF. The CDR3 DNA reads TGCGCCAGCGGACAGGGAAACTTACTCTCTGGAAACACCATATATTTT.

This clonotype was detected only a few times. The chain couples TRBV15 to TRBJ1-5, with 7 bases that match TRBD1. The J segment lost 10 bases and the V segment lost 0 bases, leaving 9 bases of the junction unmatched. The germline gives CDR1 LNHNV, CDR2 YYDKDF (reference sequence). This CDR3 is built from 15 residues. DNA for the CDR3: TGTGCCACCAGCAGAGATCCTCAGGGGGTGAATCCCCAGCATTTT. Its protein is CATSRDPQGVNPQHF.

V gene TRBV7-6 combines with J gene TRBJ1-1; 8 positions agree with TRBD1. This CDR3 comprises 17 residues. Germline CDR1 reads SGHVS; CDR2 reads FNYEAQ. Losses at the gene ends were 1 base for V and 1 base for J; bases not matched to a gene: 8. CDR3 bases: TGTGCCAGCAGCTTAGGGGCAGGGGGCGGGTGGAACACTGAAGCTTTCTTT. Translating gives CASSLGAGGGWNTEAFF.

J is TRBJ1-3 and V is TRBV5-1, with 7 positions matching TRBD1. J was trimmed by 3 bases and V by 7 bases; bases with no gene match: 16. The CDR3 has 17 residues. Germline CDR1 is SGHRS and CDR2 is YFSETQ. In DNA form, the CDR3 reads TGCGCCAGCGCCCCCGGGAGTGACAGGGTTTATGGAAACACCATATATTTT. Protein product: CASAPGSDRVYGNTIYF.

This clonotype was observed a handful of times. The chain is built from TRBV28 and TRBJ2-1; D gene ambiguous. This CDR3 is built from 14 residues. CDR1 is MDHEN and CDR2 is SYDVKM in the germline V gene. V lost 3 bases to trimming and J lost 5 bases, with 11 bases between them. CDR3: CASSFPGWDNEQFF. DNA of the CDR3: TGTGCCAGCAGTTTTCCCGGCTGGGACAATGAGCAGTTCTTC.

This clonotype occurred a few times. V and J are TRBV25-1 and TRBJ2-5, with D perhaps given as TRBD1 or TRBD2 (5 bases each). V dropped 6 bases and J dropped 0 bases, with 8 bases sitting between them. The CDR3 spans 13 residues. CDR1 and CDR2 (germline): MGHDK, SYGVNS. The CDR3 DNA is TGTGCCAGCAGAGGGACGGACCAAGAGACCCAGTACTTC. It codes for CASRGTDQETQYF.

This chain joins TRBV18 and TRBJ1-2; TRBD1 agrees at 9 bases. This CDR3 spans 14 amino acids. V lost 2 bases and J lost 6; bases outside the gene matches: 4. Germline V gene data show CDR1 as KGHSH and CDR2 as LQKENI. This CDR3 reads CASSPGDRENGYTF. CDR3 nucleotide sequence: TGTGCCAGCTCACCAGGGGACAGGGAGAATGGCTACACCTTC.

This clonotype was detected a few times. The V call is TRBV28, the J call TRBJ2-3, with a possible D match to TRBD1 (5 bases). The V and J ends lost 3 bases and 5 bases respectively, with 15 bases between them. From germline, CDR1 is MDHEN and CDR2 SYDVKM. The CDR3 spans 15 residues. In DNA, the CDR3 is TGTGCCAGCAGTTTTCCCTCCCTCAGGGAAGATACGCAGTATTTT. It translates to CASSFPSLREDTQYF.

The V and J genes are TRBV11-1 and TRBJ2-1; 16 nucleotides match TRBD2. The CDR3 runs 17 residues. Germline loops: CDR1 SGHAT, CDR2 FQDESV (reference sequence). Germline trimming cut 5 bases from V and 5 bases from J; bases unmatched to any gene: 6. DNA of the CDR3: TGTGCCAGCAGCCAGGGACTAGCGGGAGGGCCCCACAATGAGCAGTTCTTC. Encoded protein: CASSQGLAGGPHNEQFF.

The chain recombines TRBV3-1 with TRBJ1-2; D is uncertain. The V gene lost 1 base and the J gene lost 8 bases, with 14 bases spanning the gap. CDR1 and CDR2 (germline): LGHDT, YNNKEL (reference sequence). The CDR3 covers 14 residues. CDR3 loop: CASSQGYSLGGYTF. CDR3 in DNA: TGTGCCAGCAGCCAAGGGTACAGTTTGGGCGGCTACACCTTC.

This clonotype was detected a few times. The chain links TRBV12-3 or TRBV12-4 to TRBJ1-5; D unresolved. V lost 6 bases, J lost 3 bases, and 18 bases lay in between. The CDR3 is 16 residues long. The CDR3 is CASSLWRGQSNQPQHF. DNA for the CDR3: TGTGCCAGCAGCCTGTGGCGCGGGCAGTCCAATCAGCCCCAGCATTTT.

The chain joins TRBV18 to TRBJ2-7, with a weak D call TRBD1 (6 bases). V lost 3 bases, J lost 5 bases, and 14 bases lay in between. The CDR3 is 14 amino acids. CDR1 is KGHSH and CDR2 is LQKENI in the germline V gene. The CDR3 protein is CASSPTLQGNEQYF. In DNA, the CDR3 is TGTGCCAGCTCACCGACTTTACAGGGCAACGAGCAGTACTTC. Based on the CDR3 plus reference TRBV18 and TRBJ2-7, the full variable domain is NAGVMQNPRHLVRRRGQEARLRCSPMKGHSHVYWYRQLPEEGLKFMVYLQKENIIDESGMPKERFSAEFPKEGPSILRIQQVVRGDSAAYFCASSPTLQGNEQYFGPGTRLTVT.

The chain joins TRBV12-3 or TRBV12-4 to TRBJ2-1, with D tentatively TRBD2 (6 bases). The CDR3 consists of 15 residues. Trimming removed 5 bases at V and 2 bases at J, with 13 bases between. The CDR3 DNA reads TGTGCCAGCAGTGACGGGAGCCCCCCCTACAATGAGCAGTTCTTC. Its translation is CASSDGSPPYNEQFF.

The CDR3 nucleotides are TGTGCCAGCAGTGACCGGACAGGGCTCACAGATACGCAGTATTTT. It specifies CASSDRTGLTDTQYF. The chain has TRBV25-1 and TRBJ2-3; TRBD1 matches 8 bases. The length of the CDR3 is 15 residues. J gave up 2 bases and V 3 bases, and 4 bases lay outside the gene matches. CDR1 is MGHDK, CDR2 SYGVNS, per germline.

This chain connects TRBV20-1 to TRBJ2-3; 13 positions agree with TRBD2. CDR1 DFQATT and CDR2 SNEGSKA come from the germline V gene (reference sequence). Unmatched junction bases numbered 3, after V lost 6 bases and J lost 0 bases. The length of the CDR3 is 15 residues. The CDR3 DNA follows: TGCAGTGCCGGGACTAGCGGGGAGAGCACAGATACGCAGTATTTT. Encoded protein: CSAGTSGESTDTQYF.

The chain couples TRBV3-1 to TRBJ2-7; weak D call: TRBD2 (7 bases). The CDR3 runs to 14 residues. Germline CDR1 LGHDT, CDR2 YNNKEL (reference sequence). Trimming took 8 bases from V and 1 from J, leaving 15 bases between them. The CDR3 region is CASARGGGSYEQYF. As DNA, the CDR3 is TGTGCCAGCGCCCGGGGAGGGGGTTCCTACGAGCAGTACTTC.

This clonotype was observed a handful of times. V and J are TRBV6-2 or TRBV6-3 and TRBJ1-4, with D possibly TRBD1 on 5 matching bases. The CDR3 extends over 18 amino acids. Germline CDR1 MNHEY, CDR2 SVGEGT. V was clipped by 2 bases and J by 6 bases, with 22 bases between them. The CDR3 region has the DNA TGTGCCAGCAGTTACCGAAAAAGGGGTTTCTCGAAGGATGAAAAACTGTTTTTT. Translated: CASSYRKRGFSKDEKLFF.

The chain joins TRBV10-3 to TRBJ1-2; TRBD1 is a possible D gene (5 bases). Germline CDR1 and CDR2: ENHRY and SYGVKD. Between the trimmed V and J ends, which lost 3 bases and 4 bases, there was a span of 12 bases. This CDR3 region has 14 residues. DNA of the CDR3: TGTGCCATCAGTGACGCAGGGCAGTTCTATGGCTACACCTTC. This encodes CAISDAGQFYGYTF.

The table lists this clonotype with many counts. The gene calls are TRBV12-3 or TRBV12-4 and TRBJ2-7; weak D call: TRBD1 (5 bases). This CDR3 is built from 14 residues. The V gene lost 6 bases and the J gene lost 3 bases, with 15 bases spanning the gap. The CDR3 protein is CASRGSGPLYEQYF. The CDR3, as DNA: TGTGCCAGCAGGGGGTCAGGGCCCCTCTACGAGCAGTACTTC.

The genes are TRBV5-1 and TRBJ1-1, with D possibly matching TRBD1 (5 bases). CDR1 is SGHRS and CDR2 is YFSETQ in the germline V gene. V gave up 3 bases and J gave up 0 bases, with 15 bases separating them. The CDR3 length is 16 residues. CDR3 DNA sequence: TGCGCCAGCAGCTCAGACAGCACGTTCATGAACACTGAAGCTTTCTTT. This translates into CASSSDSTFMNTEAFF.

In this sample, this clonotype turned up a few times. The V call is TRBV6-2 or TRBV6-3, the J call TRBJ1-1; tentative D call: TRBD1 (6 bases). With 5 bases removed from V and 4 bases from J, the gap between germline ends came to 20 bases. The CDR3 is made up of 16 amino acids. The germline V gene encodes CDR1 MNHEY and CDR2 SVGEGT. Here the CDR3 reads CASSTHQGTLITEAFF. The CDR3 bases are TGTGCCAGCAGTACTCACCAGGGGACCCTAATCACTGAAGCTTTCTTT.

This clonotype was counted at least ten times. This chain connects TRBV5-6 to TRBJ1-2; D unresolved. Germline V gene data show CDR1 as SGHDT and CDR2 as YYEEEE. V was shortened by 2 bases and J by 1 base, with 9 bases between the two germline ends. There are 14 residues in the CDR3. The CDR3 spells CASSFLHNNYGYTF. The CDR3 nucleotides read TGTGCCAGCAGCTTCCTACACAATAACTATGGCTACACCTTC.

Many counts were recorded for this clonotype. J is TRBJ2-7 and V is TRBV5-1; D might be TRBD2 (5 bases). CDR1 is SGHRS, CDR2 YFSETQ, per germline. The CDR3 runs to 15 residues. Trimming took off 3 bases at V and 0 bases at J, with 13 bases between the two ends. This CDR3 is CASSWSADSSYEQYF. CDR3 coding DNA: TGCGCCAGCAGCTGGAGCGCGGACTCCTCCTACGAGCAGTACTTC.

The chain links TRBV9 to TRBJ1-1, with TRBD1 matching 7 bases. V dropped 3 bases and J dropped 5; count of bases not matched to a gene: 4. CDR3 length: 13 amino acids. Germline loops: CDR1 SGDLS, CDR2 YYNGEE. CDR3 residues: CASSAVQGTEAFF. The CDR3 DNA reads as TGTGCCAGCAGCGCTGTACAGGGGACTGAAGCTTTCTTT. The full variable domain, with the rest looked up from reference TRBV9 and TRBJ1-1, is DSGVTQTPKHLITATGQRVTLRCSPRSGDLSVYWYQQSLDQGLQFLIQYYNGEERAKGNILERFSAQQFPDLHSELNLSSLELGDSALYFCASSAVQGTEAFFGQGTRLTVV.

Only a few counts were recorded for this clonotype. V gene TRBV12-3 or TRBV12-4 combines with J gene TRBJ2-1, with 8 bases aligning to TRBD2. The CDR3 spans 14 residues. The V gene end was trimmed by 6 bases and the J gene end by 4 bases; junction bases not matched to a gene: 5. The CDR3 loop reads CASRKRERYNEQFF. CDR3 nucleotide sequence: TGTGCCAGCAGAAAGCGGGAGAGGTACAATGAGCAGTTCTTC.

This clonotype turned up a few times. Its ends do not fully match the called genes, so a read error is possible. The gene calls are TRBV7-3 and TRBJ1-1; possibly TRBD1 for D (5 bases). CDR1 and CDR2 (germline): SGHTA, FQGTGA. The CDR3 runs to 13 residues. CDR3 nucleotide sequence: TGTGTCAGCAAGGCAGGGCCTAACACTGAAGCTTTCTTT. Protein sequence: CVSKAGPNTEAFF.